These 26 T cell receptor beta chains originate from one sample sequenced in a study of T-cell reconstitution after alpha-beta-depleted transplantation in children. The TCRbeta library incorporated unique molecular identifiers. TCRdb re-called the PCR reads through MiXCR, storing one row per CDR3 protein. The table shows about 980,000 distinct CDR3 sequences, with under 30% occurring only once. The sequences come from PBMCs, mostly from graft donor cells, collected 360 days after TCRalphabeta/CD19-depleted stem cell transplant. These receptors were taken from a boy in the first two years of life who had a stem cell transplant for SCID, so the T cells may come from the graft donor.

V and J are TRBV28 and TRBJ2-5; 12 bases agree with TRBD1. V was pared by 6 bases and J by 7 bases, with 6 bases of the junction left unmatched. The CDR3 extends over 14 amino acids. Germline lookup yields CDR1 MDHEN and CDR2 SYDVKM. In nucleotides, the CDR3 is TGTGCCAGCAGGGGGACAGGGGGCGCGGGGACCCAGTACTTC. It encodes CASRGTGGAGTQYF.

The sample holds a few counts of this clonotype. The CDR3 loop reads CASSPTSYSSYNSPLHF. The CDR3, as DNA: TGTGCCAGCAGCCCCACCTCGTATAGCTCCTATAATTCACCCCTCCACTTT. The gene calls are TRBV6-1 and TRBJ1-6; D unresolved. V was shortened by 6 bases and J by 0 bases, with 15 bases between the two germline ends. The length of the CDR3 is 17 residues. Germline CDR1 MNHNS, CDR2 SASEGT.

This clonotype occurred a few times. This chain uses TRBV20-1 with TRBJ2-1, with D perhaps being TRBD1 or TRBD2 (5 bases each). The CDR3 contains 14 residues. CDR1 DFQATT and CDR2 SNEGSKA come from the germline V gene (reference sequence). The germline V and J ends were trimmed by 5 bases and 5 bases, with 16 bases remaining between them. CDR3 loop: CSALGVTLDNEQFF. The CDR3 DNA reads TGCAGTGCTCTGGGGGTAACCTTGGACAATGAGCAGTTCTTC.

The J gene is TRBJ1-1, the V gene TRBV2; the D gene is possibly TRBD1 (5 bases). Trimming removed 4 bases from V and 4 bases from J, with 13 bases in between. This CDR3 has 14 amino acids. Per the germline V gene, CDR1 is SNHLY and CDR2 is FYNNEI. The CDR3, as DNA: TGTGCCAGCAGTGCGGTGGGGGTTGGCACTGAAGCTTTCTTT. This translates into CASSAVGVGTEAFF.

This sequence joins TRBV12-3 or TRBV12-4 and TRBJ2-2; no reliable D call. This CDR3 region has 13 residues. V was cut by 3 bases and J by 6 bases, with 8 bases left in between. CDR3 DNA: TGTGCCAGCAGTTTTCAGTGGTCCGGGGAGCTGTTTTTT. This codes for CASSFQWSGELFF.

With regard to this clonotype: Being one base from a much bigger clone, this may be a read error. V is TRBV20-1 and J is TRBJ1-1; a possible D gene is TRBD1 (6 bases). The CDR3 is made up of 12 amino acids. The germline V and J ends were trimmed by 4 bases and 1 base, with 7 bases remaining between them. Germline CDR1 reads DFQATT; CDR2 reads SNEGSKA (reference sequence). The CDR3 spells CSAKTGNTEAFF. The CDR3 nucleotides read TGCAGTGCTAAGACAGGGAACACTGAAGCTTTCTTT.

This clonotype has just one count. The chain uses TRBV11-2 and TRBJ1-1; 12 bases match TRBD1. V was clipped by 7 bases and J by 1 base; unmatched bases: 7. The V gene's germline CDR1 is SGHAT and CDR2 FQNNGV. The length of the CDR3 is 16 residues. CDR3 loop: CASTRDRGPANTEAFF. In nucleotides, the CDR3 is TGTGCCAGCACCAGGGACAGGGGGCCAGCGAACACTGAAGCTTTCTTT.

CDR3 protein: CASRPRTSGQLAKNIQYF. In DNA, the CDR3 is TGTGCCAGCAGACCCCGGACTAGCGGGCAACTAGCCAAAAACATTCAGTACTTC. The chain links TRBV28 to TRBJ2-4, with 11 bases lining up with TRBD2. Losses at the gene ends were 6 bases for V and 0 bases for J; bases not matched to a gene: 10. Looked up from germline, CDR1 is MDHEN and CDR2 is SYDVKM. CDR3 length equals 18 residues.

The CDR3 here is CSVGAGGQGSNVLTF. The CDR3 DNA sequence: TGCAGCGTTGGGGCCGGAGGACAGGGGTCCAACGTCCTGACTTTC. This sequence joins TRBV29-1 and TRBJ2-6; the match to TRBD1 covers 9 bases. Germline assignment: CDR1 SQVTM and CDR2 ANQGSEA. Trimming took 4 bases from V and 8 from J; bases not matched to a gene: 9. This CDR3 contains 15 residues.

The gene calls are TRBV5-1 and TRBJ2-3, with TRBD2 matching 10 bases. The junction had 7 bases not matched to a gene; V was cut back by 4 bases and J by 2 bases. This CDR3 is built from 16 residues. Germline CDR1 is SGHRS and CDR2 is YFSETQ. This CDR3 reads CASSAGLAEATDTQYF. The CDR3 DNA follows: TGCGCCAGCAGCGCCGGACTAGCGGAGGCCACAGATACGCAGTATTTT. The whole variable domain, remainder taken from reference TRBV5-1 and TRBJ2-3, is KAGVTQTPRYLIKTRGQQVTLSCSPISGHRSVSWYQQTPGQGLQFLFEYFSETQRNKGNFPGRFSGRQFSNSRSEMNVSTLELGDSALYLCASSAGLAEATDTQYFGPGTRLTVL.

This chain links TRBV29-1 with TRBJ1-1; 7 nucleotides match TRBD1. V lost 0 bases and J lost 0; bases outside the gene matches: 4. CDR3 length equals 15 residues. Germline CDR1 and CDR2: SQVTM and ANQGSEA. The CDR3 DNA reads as TGCAGCGTTGAAGAAGGGGGCAGCATGAACACTGAAGCTTTCTTT. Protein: CSVEEGGSMNTEAFF.

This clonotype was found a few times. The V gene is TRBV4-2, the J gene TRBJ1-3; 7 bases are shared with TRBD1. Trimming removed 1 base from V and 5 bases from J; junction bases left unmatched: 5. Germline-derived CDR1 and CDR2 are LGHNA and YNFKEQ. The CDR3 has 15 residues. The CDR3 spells CASSQGGTDRNTIYF. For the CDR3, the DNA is TGTGCCAGCAGCCAAGGAGGGACAGATCGAAACACCATATATTTT.

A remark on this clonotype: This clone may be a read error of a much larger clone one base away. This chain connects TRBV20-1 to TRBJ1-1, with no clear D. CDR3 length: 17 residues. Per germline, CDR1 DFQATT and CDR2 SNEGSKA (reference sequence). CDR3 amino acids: CSGRDLFGVGLNTEAFF. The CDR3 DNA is TGCAGTGGTAGAGATCTCTTCGGGGTGGGCTTGAACACTGAAGCTTTCTTT.

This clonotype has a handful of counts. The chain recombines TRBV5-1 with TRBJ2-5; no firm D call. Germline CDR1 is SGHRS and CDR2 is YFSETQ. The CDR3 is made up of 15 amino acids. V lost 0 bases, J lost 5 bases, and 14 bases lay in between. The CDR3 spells CASSLEGSPKETQYF. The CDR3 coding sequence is TGCGCCAGCAGCTTGGAGGGCAGCCCCAAGGAGACCCAGTACTTC.

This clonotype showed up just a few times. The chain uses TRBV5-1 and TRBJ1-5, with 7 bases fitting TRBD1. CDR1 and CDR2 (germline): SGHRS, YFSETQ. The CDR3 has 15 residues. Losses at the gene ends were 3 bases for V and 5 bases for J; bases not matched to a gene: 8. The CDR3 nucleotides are TGCGCCAGCAGCTCGACAGGGACTCCCGATCAGCCCCAGCATTTT. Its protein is CASSSTGTPDQPQHF. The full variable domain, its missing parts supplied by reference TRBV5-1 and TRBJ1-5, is KAGVTQTPRYLIKTRGQQVTLSCSPISGHRSVSWYQQTPGQGLQFLFEYFSETQRNKGNFPGRFSGRQFSNSRSEMNVSTLELGDSALYLCASSSTGTPDQPQHFGDGTRLSIL.

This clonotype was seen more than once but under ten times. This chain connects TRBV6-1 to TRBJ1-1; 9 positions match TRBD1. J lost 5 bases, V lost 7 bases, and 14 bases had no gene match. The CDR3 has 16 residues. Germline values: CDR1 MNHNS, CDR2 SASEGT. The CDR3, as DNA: TGTGCCAGCACAGAACGCCCGGACAGGGGTTGGACTGAAGCTTTCTTT. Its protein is CASTERPDRGWTEAFF.

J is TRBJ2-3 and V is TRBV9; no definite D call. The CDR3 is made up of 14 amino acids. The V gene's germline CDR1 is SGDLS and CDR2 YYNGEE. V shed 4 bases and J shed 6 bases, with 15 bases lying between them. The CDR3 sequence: CASSPRASLDTQYF. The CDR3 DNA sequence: TGTGCCAGCAGCCCTCGGGCCTCGTTGGATACGCAGTATTTT.

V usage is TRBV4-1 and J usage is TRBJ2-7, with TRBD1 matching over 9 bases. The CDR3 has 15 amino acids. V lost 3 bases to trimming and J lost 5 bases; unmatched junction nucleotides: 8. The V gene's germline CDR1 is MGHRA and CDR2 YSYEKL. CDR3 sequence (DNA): TGCGCCAGCAGCCAGGGGACAGGGCCGGGGAACGAGCAGTACTTC. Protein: CASSQGTGPGNEQYF.

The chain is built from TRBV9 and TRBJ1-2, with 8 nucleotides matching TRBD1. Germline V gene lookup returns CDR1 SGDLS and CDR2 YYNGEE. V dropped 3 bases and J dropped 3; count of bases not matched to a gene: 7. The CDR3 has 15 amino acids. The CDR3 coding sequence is TGTGCCAGCAGCGGTGGACAGGGTCTTGACTATGGCTACACCTTC. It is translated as CASSGGQGLDYGYTF.

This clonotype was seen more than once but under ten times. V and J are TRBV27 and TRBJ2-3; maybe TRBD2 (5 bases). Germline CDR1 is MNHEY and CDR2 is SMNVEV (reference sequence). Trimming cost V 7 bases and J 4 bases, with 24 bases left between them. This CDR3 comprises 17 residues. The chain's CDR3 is CASKKRGKVIAPDTQYF. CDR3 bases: TGTGCCAGCAAAAAGAGAGGGAAGGTGATTGCACCAGATACGCAGTATTTT.

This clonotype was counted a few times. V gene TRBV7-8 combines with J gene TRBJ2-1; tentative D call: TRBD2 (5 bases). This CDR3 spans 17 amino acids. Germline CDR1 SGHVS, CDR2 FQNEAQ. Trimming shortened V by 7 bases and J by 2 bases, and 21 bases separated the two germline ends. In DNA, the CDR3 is TGTGCCAGCACCCCAGAGGGCGGCAGGAGCGCCTACAATGAGCAGTTCTTC. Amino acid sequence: CASTPEGGRSAYNEQFF.

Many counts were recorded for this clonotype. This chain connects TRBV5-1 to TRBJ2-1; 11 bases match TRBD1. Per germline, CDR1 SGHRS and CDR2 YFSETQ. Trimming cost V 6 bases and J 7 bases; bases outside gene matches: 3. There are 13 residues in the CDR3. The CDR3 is CASNGQGANEQFF. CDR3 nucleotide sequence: TGCGCCAGCAATGGACAGGGGGCGAATGAGCAGTTCTTC.

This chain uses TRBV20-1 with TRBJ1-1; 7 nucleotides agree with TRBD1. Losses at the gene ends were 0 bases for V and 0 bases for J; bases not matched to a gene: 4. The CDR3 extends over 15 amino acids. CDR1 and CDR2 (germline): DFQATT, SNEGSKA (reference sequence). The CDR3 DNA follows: TGCAGTGCTAGAGAAGGGGGCCCAATGAACACTGAAGCTTTCTTT. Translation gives CSAREGGPMNTEAFF.

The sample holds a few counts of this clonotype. CDR3 sequence: CASSYSVGSGTGRRDTQYF. The CDR3, as DNA: TGTGCCAGCAGTTACTCGGTCGGTTCCGGGACAGGGCGGCGGGATACGCAGTATTTT. The chain joins TRBV6-5 to TRBJ2-3, with 9 bases identical to TRBD1. Trimming removed 0 bases from V and 6 bases from J; junction bases left unmatched: 16. Germline-derived CDR1 and CDR2 are MNHEY and SVGAGI. The CDR3 has 19 residues.

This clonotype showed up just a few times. The CDR3 DNA is TGCGCCAGCATGGGAAGGGACCCCGCATACAATGAGCAGTTCTTC. It translates to CASMGRDPAYNEQFF. The V and J genes are TRBV5-1 and TRBJ2-1; D is perhaps TRBD1 or TRBD2 (5 bases each). The CDR3 runs 15 residues. V lost 6 bases to trimming and J lost 4 bases, with 17 bases between them. Per the germline V gene, CDR1 is SGHRS and CDR2 is YFSETQ.

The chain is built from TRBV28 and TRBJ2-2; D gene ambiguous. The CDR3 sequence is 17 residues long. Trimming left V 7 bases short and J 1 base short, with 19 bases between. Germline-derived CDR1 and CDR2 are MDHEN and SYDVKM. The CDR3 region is CASTPWAGGLNTGELFF. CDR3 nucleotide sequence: TGTGCCAGCACCCCCTGGGCTGGTGGCCTGAACACCGGGGAGCTGTTTTTT. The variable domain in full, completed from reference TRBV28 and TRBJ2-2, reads DVKVTQSSRYLVKRTGEKVFLECVQDMDHENMFWYRQDPGLGLRLIYFSYDVKMKEKGDIPEGYSVSREKKERFSLILESASTNQTSMYLCASTPWAGGLNTGELFFGEGSRLTVL.